The rows below give T cell receptor beta chains drawn from one sample of a study of T cell changes during pregnancy in multiple sclerosis. TCRdb keeps only in-frame clones here, not all; method: immunoSEQ multiplex PCR. This sample yields over 65,000 clones, of which about 94% are seen a single time; 0.45% to 0.7% belongs to the top ten. Sequencing used peripheral blood, obtained in the third trimester of pregnancy. Receptors were obtained from a female donor with multiple sclerosis, enrolled in a pregnancy study. Each CDR3 is given without its conserved first and last residue. Clone size is shown for a subset of rows, as once, few, many or a class of expanded clone.

J gene: TRBJ1-2
clone size: .
V gene: TRBV7-9
CDR3 protein: ASSFGQGSYGYT

J gene: TRBJ1-1
clone size: .
V gene: TRBV7-2
CDR3 protein: ASSLIKLGATAF

J gene: TRBJ1-1
clone size: .
V gene: TRBV7-3
CDR3 protein: ASSATGLGEAF

J gene: TRBJ2-5
clone size: .
V gene: TRBV5-8
CDR3 protein: ASSLGLAGGLHETQY

J gene: TRBJ1-1
clone size: .
V gene: TRBV13
CDR3 protein: ASSPGQLNTEAF

J gene: TRBJ2-7
clone size: .
V gene: TRBV7-2
CDR3 protein: ASSLDLQAGVYEQY

J gene: TRBJ1-3
clone size: .
V gene: TRBV6-5
CDR3 protein: ASQMTLSGNTIY

J gene: TRBJ2-7
clone size: .
V gene: TRBV7-2
CDR3 protein: ASSLAPATSGGADEQY

J gene: TRBJ2-7
clone size: .
V gene: TRBV9
CDR3 protein: ASSVVAQGATYEQY

J gene: TRBJ2-5
clone size: .
V gene: TRBV6-1
CDR3 protein: ASSQGPQETQY

J gene: TRBJ2-7
clone size: .
V gene: TRBV6-5
CDR3 protein: ASSYRTAQPLD

J gene: TRBJ2-3
clone size: .
V gene: TRBV5-4
CDR3 protein: ASSLAGSRTDTQY

J gene: TRBJ1-1
clone size: .
V gene: TRBV6-4
CDR3 protein: ASSANGQGGEAF

J gene: TRBJ2-4
clone size: .
V gene: TRBV18
CDR3 protein: ASSPWQAGDIQY

J gene: TRBJ2-7
clone size: .
V gene: TRBV29-1
CDR3 protein: SVTGTGTVGNYEQY

J gene: TRBJ2-7
clone size: .
V gene: TRBV11-2
CDR3 protein: ASSWARGASYEQY

J gene: TRBJ2-5
clone size: .
V gene: TRBV29-1
CDR3 protein: SAWTAGGETQY

J gene: TRBJ1-5
clone size: .
V gene: TRBV7-6
CDR3 protein: ASSRGGGVNNQPQH

J gene: TRBJ2-2
clone size: .
V gene: TRBV5-6
CDR3 protein: ASSLGAGIVGELF

J gene: TRBJ2-7
clone size: .
V gene: TRBV6-5
CDR3 protein: ASTLTGQGSNEQY

J gene: TRBJ1-5
clone size: once
V gene: TRBV27
CDR3 protein: ASSPSGPQPQH

J gene: TRBJ1-5
clone size: .
V gene: TRBV6-1
CDR3 protein: ASIQGGSSNQPQH

J gene: TRBJ2-1
clone size: .
V gene: TRBV7-2
CDR3 protein: ASSPTSGGGSYNEQF

J gene: TRBJ1-2
clone size: once
V gene: TRBV19
CDR3 protein: ASSMLGTGSYGYT

J gene: TRBJ1-4
clone size: .
V gene: TRBV13
CDR3 protein: ASSSRAPTNEKLF

J gene: TRBJ2-1
clone size: .
V gene: TRBV29-1
CDR3 protein: SGTRTGSYNEQF

J gene: TRBJ2-3
clone size: once
V gene: TRBV6-6
CDR3 protein: ASTSADTRTDTQY

J gene: TRBJ1-2
clone size: .
V gene: TRBV4-3
CDR3 protein: ASSQMGRNYGYT

J gene: TRBJ2-2
clone size: .
V gene: TRBV7-3
CDR3 protein: ASGTVNTGELF

J gene: TRBJ1-2
clone size: .
V gene: TRBV14
CDR3 protein: ASSSGNHYGYT

J gene: TRBJ1-6
clone size: .
V gene: TRBV9
CDR3 protein: ASSSQAGAGNSPLH

J gene: TRBJ2-5
clone size: .
V gene: TRBV4-3
CDR3 protein: ASSQSAGSIRETQY